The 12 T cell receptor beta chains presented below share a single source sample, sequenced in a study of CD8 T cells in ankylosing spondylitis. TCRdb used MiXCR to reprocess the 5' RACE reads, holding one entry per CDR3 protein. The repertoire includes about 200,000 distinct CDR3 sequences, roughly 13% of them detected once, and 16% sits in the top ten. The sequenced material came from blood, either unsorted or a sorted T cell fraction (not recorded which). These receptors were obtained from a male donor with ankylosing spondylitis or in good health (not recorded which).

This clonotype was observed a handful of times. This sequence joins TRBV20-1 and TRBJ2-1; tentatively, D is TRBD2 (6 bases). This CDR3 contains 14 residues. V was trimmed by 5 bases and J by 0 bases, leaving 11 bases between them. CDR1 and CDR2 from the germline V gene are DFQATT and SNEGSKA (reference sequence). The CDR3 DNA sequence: TGCAGTGCTGGAGGGACCGTCTCCTACAATGAGCAGTTCTTC. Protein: CSAGGTVSYNEQFF.

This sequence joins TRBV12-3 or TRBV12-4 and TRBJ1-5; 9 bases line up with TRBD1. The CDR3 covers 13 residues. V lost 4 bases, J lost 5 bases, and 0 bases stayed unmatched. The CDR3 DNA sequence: TGTGCCAGCAGTTGGACAGGGGATCAGCCCCAGCATTTT. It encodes CASSWTGDQPQHF.

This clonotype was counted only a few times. The CDR3 nucleotides read TGTGCCAGCAGCAAACTTCTAGCGGGGGAGTACAATGAGCAGTTCTTC. It is translated as CASSKLLAGEYNEQFF. The chain is built from TRBV7-2 and TRBJ2-1; 10 nucleotides line up with TRBD2. Germline V gene lookup returns CDR1 SGHTA and CDR2 FQGNSA. CDR3 length: 16 amino acids. Trimming cost V 5 bases and J 4 bases; bases outside gene matches: 8.

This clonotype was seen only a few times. CDR3: CSARDGGEGETQYF. The CDR3 DNA follows: TGCAGTGCTAGGGACGGGGGGGAAGGGGAGACCCAGTACTTC. The chain uses TRBV20-1 and TRBJ2-5; 8 bases line up with TRBD2. Germline lookup yields CDR1 DFQATT and CDR2 SNEGSKA (reference sequence). This CDR3 has 14 residues. Trimming took 3 bases from V and 5 from J; bases not matched to a gene: 8.

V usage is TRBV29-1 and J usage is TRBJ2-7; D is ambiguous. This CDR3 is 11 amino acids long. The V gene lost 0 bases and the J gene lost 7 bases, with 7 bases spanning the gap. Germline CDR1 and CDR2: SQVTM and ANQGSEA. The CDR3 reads CSVEDPLEQYF. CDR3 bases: TGCAGCGTTGAAGATCCCCTGGAGCAGTACTTC.

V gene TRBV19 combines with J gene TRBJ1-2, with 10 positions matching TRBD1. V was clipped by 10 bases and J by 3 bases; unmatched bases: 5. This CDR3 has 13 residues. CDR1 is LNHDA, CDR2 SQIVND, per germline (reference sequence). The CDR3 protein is CATTGGSYYGYTF. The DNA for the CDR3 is TGTGCCACGACAGGGGGCAGCTACTATGGCTACACCTTC.

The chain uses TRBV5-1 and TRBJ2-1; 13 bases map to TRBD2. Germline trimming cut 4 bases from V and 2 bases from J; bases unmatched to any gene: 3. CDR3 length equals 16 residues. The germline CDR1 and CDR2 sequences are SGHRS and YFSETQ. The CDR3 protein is CASSATSGGTYNEQFF. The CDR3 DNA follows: TGCGCCAGCAGCGCGACTAGCGGGGGGACCTACAATGAGCAGTTCTTC.

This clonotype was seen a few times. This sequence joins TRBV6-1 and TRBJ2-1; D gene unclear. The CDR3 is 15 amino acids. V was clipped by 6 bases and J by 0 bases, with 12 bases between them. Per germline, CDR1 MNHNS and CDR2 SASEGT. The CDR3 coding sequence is TGTGCCAGCAGCCCTTCGTCGAGCTCCTACAATGAGCAGTTCTTC. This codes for CASSPSSSSYNEQFF.

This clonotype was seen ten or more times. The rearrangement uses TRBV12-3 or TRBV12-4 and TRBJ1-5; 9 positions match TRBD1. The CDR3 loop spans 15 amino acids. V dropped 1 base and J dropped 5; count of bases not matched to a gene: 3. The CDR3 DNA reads TGTGCCAGCAGTTTAGAGGGACAGGGCCATCAGCCCCAGCATTTT. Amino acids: CASSLEGQGHQPQHF.

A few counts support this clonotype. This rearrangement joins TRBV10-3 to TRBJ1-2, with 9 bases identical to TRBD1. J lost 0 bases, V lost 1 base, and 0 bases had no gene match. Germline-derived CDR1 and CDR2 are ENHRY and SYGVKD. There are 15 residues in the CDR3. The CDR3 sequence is CAISEWTGANYGYTF. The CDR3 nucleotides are TGTGCCATCAGTGAGTGGACAGGGGCTAACTATGGCTACACCTTC.

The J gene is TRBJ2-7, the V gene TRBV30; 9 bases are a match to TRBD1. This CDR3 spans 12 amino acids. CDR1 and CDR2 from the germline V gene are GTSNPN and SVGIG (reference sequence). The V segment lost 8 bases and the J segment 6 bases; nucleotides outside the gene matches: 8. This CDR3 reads CALGGQGFEQYF. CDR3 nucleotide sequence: TGTGCCCTGGGTGGACAGGGGTTCGAGCAGTACTTC.

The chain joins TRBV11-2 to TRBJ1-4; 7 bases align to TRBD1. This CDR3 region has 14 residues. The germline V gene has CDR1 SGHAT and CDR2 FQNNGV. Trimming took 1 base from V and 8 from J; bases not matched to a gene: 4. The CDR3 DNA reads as TGTGCCAGCAGCTTAGTCCAGGGGGGCGAAAAACTGTTTTTT. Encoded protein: CASSLVQGGEKLFF. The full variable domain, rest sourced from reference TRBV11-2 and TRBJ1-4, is EAGVAQSPRYKIIEKRQSVAFWCNPISGHATLYWYQQILGQGPKLLIQFQNNGVVDDSQLPKDRFSAERLKGVDSTLKIQPAKLEDSAVYLCASSLVQGGEKLFFGSGTQLSVL.